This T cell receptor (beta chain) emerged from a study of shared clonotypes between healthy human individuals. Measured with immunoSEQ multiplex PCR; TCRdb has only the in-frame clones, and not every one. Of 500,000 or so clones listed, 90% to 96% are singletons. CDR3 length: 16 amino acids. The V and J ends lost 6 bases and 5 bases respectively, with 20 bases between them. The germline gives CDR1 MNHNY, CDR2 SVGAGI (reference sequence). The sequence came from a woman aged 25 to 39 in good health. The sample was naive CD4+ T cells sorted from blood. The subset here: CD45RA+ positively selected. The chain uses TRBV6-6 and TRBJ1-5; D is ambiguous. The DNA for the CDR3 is TGTGCCAGCAGCCCCCTAAACTTTATAGCAGATCAGCCCCAGCATTTT. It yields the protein CASSPLNFIADQPQHF.